The T cell receptor beta chain under discussion was sequenced for a study of T cells after posttransplantation cyclophosphamide. Concerning this clone itself: Additional DNA sequences in this sample encode the identical CDR3.

Sampled 1 year posttransplant, controls received myeloablative marrow transplants, methotrexate and a calcineurin inhibitor. This table comes from immunoSEQ multiplex PCR, and its TCRdb copy is limited to in-frame clones, with some not included. Of 15,000 to 20,000 clones listed, around 80% are singletons. V was trimmed by 3 bases and J by 11 bases, leaving 16 bases between them. Germline lookup yields CDR1 SGHVS and CDR2 FQNEAQ. This CDR3 has 13 amino acids. The sequence was collected from a young adult male patient who received an allogeneic stem cell transplant from an unrelated donor, was CMV-positive, and had acute and chronic GVHD. Among the T cells, some may be from the graft donor. The source material was PBMCs, sampled approximately 64 weeks after allogeneic stem cell transplant with calcineurin inhibitor and methotrexate. The gene calls are TRBV7-8 and TRBJ1-1; no clear D. CDR3 residues: CASSFREAGSAFF. CDR3 bases: TGTGCCAGCAGCTTTAGGGAGGCGGGTTCGGCTTTCTTT.